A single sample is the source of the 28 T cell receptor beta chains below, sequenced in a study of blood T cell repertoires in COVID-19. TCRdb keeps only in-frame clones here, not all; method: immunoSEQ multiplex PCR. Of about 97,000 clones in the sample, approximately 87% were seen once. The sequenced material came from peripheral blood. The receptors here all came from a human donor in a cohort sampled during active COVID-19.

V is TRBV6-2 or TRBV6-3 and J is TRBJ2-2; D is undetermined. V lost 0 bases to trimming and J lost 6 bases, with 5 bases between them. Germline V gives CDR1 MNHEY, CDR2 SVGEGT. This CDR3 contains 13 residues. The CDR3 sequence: CASSYSAAGELFF. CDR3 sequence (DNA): TGTGCCAGCAGTTACTCGGCTGCCGGGGAGCTGTTTTTT.

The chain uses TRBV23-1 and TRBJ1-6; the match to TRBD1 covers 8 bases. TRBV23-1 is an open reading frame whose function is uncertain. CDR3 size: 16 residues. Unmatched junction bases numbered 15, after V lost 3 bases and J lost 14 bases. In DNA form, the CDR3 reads TGCGCCAGCAGTCAGGAAAAGGACAGGGCCATCATCACCCTCCACTTT. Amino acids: CASSQEKDRAIITLHF.

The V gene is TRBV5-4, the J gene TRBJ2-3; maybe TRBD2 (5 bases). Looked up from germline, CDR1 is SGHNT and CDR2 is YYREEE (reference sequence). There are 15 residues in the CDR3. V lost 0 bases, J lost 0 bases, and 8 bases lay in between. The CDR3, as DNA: TGTGCCAGCAGCTTGGGCGGGCTTAGCACAGATACGCAGTATTTT. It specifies CASSLGGLSTDTQYF.

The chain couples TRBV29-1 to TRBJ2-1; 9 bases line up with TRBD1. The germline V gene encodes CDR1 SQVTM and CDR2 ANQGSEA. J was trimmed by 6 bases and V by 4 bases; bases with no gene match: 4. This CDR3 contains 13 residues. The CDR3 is CSVGGQGSNEQFF. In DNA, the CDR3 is TGCAGCGTTGGGGGACAGGGCAGCAATGAGCAGTTCTTC.

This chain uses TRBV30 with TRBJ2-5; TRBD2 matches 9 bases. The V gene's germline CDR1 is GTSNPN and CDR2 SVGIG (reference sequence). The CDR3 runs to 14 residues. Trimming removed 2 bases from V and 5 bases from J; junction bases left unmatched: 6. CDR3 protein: CAWSRSGGLETQYF. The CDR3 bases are TGTGCCTGGAGTAGGAGCGGGGGGTTGGAGACCCAGTACTTC.

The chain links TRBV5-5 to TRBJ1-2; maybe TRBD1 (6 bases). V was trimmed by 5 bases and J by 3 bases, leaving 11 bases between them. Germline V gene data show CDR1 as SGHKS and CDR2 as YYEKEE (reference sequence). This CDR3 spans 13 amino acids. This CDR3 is CASRDSAYYGYTF. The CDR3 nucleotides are TGTGCCAGCAGGGACAGCGCTTACTATGGCTACACCTTC. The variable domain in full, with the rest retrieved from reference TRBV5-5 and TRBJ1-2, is DAGVTQSPTHLIKTRGQQVTLRCSPISGHKSVSWYQQVLGQGPQFIFQYYEKEERGRGNFPDRFSARQFPNYSSELNVNALLLGDSALYLCASRDSAYYGYTFGSGTRLTVV.

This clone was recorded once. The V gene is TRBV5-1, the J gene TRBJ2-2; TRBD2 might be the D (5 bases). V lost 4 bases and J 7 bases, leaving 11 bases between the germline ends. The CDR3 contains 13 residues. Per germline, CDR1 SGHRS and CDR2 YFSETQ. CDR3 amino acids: CASSTERVGELFF. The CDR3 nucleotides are TGCGCCAGCAGCACTGAGAGGGTCGGGGAGCTGTTTTTT.

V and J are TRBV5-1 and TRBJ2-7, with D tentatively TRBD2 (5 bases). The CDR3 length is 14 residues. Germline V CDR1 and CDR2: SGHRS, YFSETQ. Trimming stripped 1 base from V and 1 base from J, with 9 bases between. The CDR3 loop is CASSLLRTSYEQYF. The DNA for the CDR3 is TGCGCCAGCAGCTTGCTACGGACTTCCTACGAGCAGTACTTC.

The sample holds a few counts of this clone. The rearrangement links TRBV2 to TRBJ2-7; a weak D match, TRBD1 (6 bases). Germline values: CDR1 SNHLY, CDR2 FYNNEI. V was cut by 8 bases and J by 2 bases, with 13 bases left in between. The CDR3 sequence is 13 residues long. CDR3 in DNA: TGTGCCAGCGAAGTTAACAGGGCCTACGAGCAGTACTTC. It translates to CASEVNRAYEQYF.

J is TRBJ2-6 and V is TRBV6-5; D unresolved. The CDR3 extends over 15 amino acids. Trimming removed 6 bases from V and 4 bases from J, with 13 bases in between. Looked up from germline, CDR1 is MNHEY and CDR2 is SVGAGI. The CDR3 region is CASSLYVRGANVLTF. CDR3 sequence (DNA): TGTGCCAGCAGCTTATATGTGAGGGGGGCCAACGTCCTGACTTTC.

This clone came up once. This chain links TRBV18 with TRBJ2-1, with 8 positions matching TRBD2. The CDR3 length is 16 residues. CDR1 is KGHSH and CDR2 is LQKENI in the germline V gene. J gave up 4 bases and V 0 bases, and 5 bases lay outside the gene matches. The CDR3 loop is CASSPPGGGPYNEQFF. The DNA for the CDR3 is TGTGCCAGCTCACCACCGGGCGGGGGGCCTTACAATGAGCAGTTCTTC.

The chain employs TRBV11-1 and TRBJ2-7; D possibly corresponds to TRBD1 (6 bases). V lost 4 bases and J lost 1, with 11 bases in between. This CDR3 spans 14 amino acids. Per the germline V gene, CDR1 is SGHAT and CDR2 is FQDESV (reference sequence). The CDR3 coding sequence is TGTGCCAGCAGCTCACGGACAGCGTCCTACGAGCAGTACTTC. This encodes CASSSRTASYEQYF.

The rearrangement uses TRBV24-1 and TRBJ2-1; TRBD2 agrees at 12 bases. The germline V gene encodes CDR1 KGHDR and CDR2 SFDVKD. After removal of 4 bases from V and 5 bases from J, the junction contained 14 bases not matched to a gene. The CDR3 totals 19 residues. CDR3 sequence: CATSDRDSASGRADNEQFF. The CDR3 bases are TGTGCCACCAGTGACCGGGACTCGGCTAGCGGGAGGGCCGACAATGAGCAGTTCTTC.

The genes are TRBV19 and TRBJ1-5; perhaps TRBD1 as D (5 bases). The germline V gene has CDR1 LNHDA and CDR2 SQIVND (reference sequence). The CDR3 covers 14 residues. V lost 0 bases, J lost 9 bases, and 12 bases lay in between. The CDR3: CASSIDRGDSPQHF. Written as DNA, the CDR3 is TGTGCCAGTAGTATAGATCGGGGGGACTCGCCCCAGCATTTT.

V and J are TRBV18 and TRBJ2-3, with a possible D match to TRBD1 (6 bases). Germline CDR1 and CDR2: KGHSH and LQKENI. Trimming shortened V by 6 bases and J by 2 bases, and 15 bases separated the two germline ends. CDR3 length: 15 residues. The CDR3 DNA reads TGTGCCAGCTCCCAGACAGGCATATTCACAGATACGCAGTATTTT. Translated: CASSQTGIFTDTQYF.

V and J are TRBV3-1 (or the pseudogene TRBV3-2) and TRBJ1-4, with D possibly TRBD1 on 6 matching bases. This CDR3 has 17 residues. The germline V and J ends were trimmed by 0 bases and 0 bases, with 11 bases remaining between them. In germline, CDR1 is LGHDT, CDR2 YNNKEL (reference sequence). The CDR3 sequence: CASSQDDRRATNEKLFF. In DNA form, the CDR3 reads TGTGCCAGCAGCCAAGATGACAGGAGAGCAACTAATGAAAAACTGTTTTTT.

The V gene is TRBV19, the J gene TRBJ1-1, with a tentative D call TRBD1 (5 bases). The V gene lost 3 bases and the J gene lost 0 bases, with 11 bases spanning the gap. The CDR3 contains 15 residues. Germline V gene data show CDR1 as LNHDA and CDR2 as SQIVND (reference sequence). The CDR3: CASSIWGEMNTEAFF. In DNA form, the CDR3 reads TGTGCCAGTAGTATTTGGGGGGAGATGAACACTGAAGCTTTCTTT.

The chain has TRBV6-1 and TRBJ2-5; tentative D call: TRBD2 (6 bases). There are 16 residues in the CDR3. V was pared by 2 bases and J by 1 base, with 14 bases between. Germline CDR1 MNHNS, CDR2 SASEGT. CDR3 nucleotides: TGTGCCAGCAGTGAACGGAGGGGTAACGGCCAAGAGACCCAGTACTTC. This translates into CASSERRGNGQETQYF.

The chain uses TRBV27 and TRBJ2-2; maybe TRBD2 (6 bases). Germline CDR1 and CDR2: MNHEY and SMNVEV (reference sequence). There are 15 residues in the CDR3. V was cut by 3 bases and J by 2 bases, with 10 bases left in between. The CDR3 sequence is CASSFGLSNTGELFF. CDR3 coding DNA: TGTGCCAGCAGTTTCGGACTATCCAACACCGGGGAGCTGTTTTTT.

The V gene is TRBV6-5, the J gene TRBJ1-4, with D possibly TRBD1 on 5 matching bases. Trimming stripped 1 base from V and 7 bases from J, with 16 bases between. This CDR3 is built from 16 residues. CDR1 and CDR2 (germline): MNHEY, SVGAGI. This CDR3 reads CASSYLGPAGFEKLFF. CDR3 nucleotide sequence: TGTGCCAGCAGTTACTTGGGTCCGGCAGGGTTTGAAAAACTGTTTTTT.

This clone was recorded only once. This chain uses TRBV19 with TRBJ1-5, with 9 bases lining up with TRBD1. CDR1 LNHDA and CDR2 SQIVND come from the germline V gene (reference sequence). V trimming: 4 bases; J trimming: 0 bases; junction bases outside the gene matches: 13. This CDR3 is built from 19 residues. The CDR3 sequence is CASSTYYRGLSASNQPQHF. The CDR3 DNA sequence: TGTGCCAGTAGTACCTATTACAGGGGGCTTAGTGCTAGCAATCAGCCCCAGCATTTT.

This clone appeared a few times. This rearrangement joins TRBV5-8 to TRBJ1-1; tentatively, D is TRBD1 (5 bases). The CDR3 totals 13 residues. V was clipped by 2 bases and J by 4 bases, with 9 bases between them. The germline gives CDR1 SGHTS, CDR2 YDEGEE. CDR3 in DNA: TGTGCCAGCAGCTTCGTCGGGGGCACTGAAGCTTTCTTT. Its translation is CASSFVGGTEAFF. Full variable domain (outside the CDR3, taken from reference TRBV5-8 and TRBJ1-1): EAGVTQSPTHLIKTRGQQATLRCSPISGHTSVYWYQQALGLGLQFLLWYDEGEERNRGNFPPRFSGRQFPNYSSELNVNALELEDSALYLCASSFVGGTEAFFGQGTRLTVV.

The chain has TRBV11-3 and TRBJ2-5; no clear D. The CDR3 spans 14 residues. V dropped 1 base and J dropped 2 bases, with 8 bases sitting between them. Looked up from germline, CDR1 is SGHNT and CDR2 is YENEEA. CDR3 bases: TGTGCCAGCAGCTTAGGGCCGTCGCAAGAGACCCAGTACTTC. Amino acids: CASSLGPSQETQYF.

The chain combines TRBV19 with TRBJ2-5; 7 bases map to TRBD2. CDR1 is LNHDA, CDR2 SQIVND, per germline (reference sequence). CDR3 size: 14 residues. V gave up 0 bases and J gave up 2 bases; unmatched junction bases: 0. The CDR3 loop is CASSIELAQETQYF. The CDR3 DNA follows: TGTGCCAGTAGTATAGAACTAGCGCAAGAGACCCAGTACTTC.

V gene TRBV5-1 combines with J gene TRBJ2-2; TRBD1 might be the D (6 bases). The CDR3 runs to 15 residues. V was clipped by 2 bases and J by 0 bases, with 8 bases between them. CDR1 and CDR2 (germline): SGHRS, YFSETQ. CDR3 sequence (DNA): TGCGCCAGCAGCTTAAGACAGGCGAACACCGGGGAGCTGTTTTTT. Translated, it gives CASSLRQANTGELFF.

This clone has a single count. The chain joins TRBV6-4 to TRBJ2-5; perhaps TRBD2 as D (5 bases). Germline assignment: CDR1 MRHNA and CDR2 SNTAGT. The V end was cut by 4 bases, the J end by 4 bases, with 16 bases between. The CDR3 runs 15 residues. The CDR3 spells CASSVTSDYRETQYF. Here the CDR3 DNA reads TGTGCCAGCAGTGTCACCTCTGACTACCGAGAGACCCAGTACTTC.

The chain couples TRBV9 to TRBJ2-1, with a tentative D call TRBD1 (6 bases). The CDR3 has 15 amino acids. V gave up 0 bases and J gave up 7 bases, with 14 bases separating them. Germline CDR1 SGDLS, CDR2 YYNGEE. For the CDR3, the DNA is TGTGCCAGCAGCGTAGAATCCGGTAGGGGGAATGAGCAGTTCTTC. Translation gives CASSVESGRGNEQFF.

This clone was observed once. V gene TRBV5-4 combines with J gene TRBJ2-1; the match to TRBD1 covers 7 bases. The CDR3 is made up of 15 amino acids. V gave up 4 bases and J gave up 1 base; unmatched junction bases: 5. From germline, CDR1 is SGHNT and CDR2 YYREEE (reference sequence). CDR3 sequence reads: CASSGGQTSYNEQFF. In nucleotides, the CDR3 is TGTGCCAGCAGCGGGGGACAGACGTCCTACAATGAGCAGTTCTTC. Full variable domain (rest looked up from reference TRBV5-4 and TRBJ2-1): ETGVTQSPTHLIKTRGQQVTLRCSSQSGHNTVSWYQQALGQGPQFIFQYYREEENGRGNFPPRFSGLQFPNYSSELNVNALELDDSALYLCASSGGQTSYNEQFFGPGTRLTVL.